The 15 T cell receptor beta chains presented below share a single source sample, sequenced in a study of T cells after posttransplantation cyclophosphamide. The repertoire was sequenced with immunoSEQ multiplex PCR; TCRdb's copy has only in-frame clones and lacks some. There are about 38,000 clones in the sample, none observed a single time. Sequencing was carried out using PBMCs. These receptors were collected from a man aged 50-59 years in good health, CMV-negative, and a related stem cell transplant donor.

By share, this clone counts as medium-sized. The chain links TRBV4-1 to TRBJ2-7; 11 bases are a match to TRBD1. CDR1 and CDR2 (germline): MGHRA, YSYEKL. The CDR3 totals 15 residues. Trimming at V came to 4 bases and at J to 4 bases, leaving 6 bases not matched to a gene. CDR3 loop: CASSPTGTGGYEQYF. DNA of the CDR3: TGCGCCAGCAGCCCAACCGGGACAGGGGGTTACGAGCAGTACTTC.

This clone has a count of ten or more. The rearrangement uses TRBV6-6 and TRBJ2-7; TRBD2 agrees at 15 bases. Germline V gene lookup returns CDR1 MNHNY and CDR2 SVGAGI (reference sequence). V was pared by 8 bases and J by 0 bases, with 5 bases of the junction left unmatched. The CDR3 loop spans 16 amino acids. In nucleotides, the CDR3 is TGTGCCAGCCGGACTAGCGGGAGGGCTAGCTCCTACGAGCAGTACTTC. Its protein product is CASRTSGRASSYEQYF.

This clone was counted at least ten times. The chain recombines TRBV30 with TRBJ2-2, with TRBD2 matching over 10 bases. The CDR3 length is 18 residues. Germline lookup yields CDR1 GTSNPN and CDR2 SVGIG (reference sequence). The V segment lost 1 base and the J segment 5 bases; nucleotides outside the gene matches: 13. The CDR3 here is CAWSAAGGLFRLTGELFF. CDR3 nucleotides: TGTGCCTGGAGTGCAGCGGGAGGGTTGTTTCGTCTAACCGGGGAGCTGTTTTTT.

The sample holds a few counts of this clone. This chain links TRBV27 with TRBJ2-7; D is perhaps TRBD1 (6 bases). Trimming stripped 4 bases from V and 0 bases from J, with 13 bases between. The germline gives CDR1 MNHEY, CDR2 SMNVEV (reference sequence). This CDR3 spans 15 amino acids. The CDR3 is CASSSVDSSSYEQYF. The CDR3 DNA reads as TGTGCCAGCAGTTCGGTGGACAGTAGCTCCTACGAGCAGTACTTC.

This clone has at least ten counts. This chain uses TRBV18 with TRBJ2-7, with 8 bases aligning to TRBD2. CDR3 length: 13 amino acids. The germline V gene encodes CDR1 KGHSH and CDR2 LQKENI. The junction had 9 bases not matched to a gene; V was cut back by 8 bases and J by 6 bases. This CDR3 is CASDPGLASEQYF. In DNA, the CDR3 is TGTGCCAGCGACCCTGGACTAGCTTCCGAGCAGTACTTC.

This clone was counted at least ten times. Other DNA sequences in the sample encode the same CDR3. V usage is TRBV6-5 and J usage is TRBJ1-3; D not certain. Trimming took 3 bases from V and 2 from J, leaving 11 bases between them. The CDR3 length is 15 residues. CDR1 is MNHEY and CDR2 is SVGAGI in the germline V gene. As DNA, the CDR3 is TGTGCCAGCAGTTATAGAGGGAGAGCTGGAAACACCATATATTTT. Amino acids: CASSYRGRAGNTIYF.

At least ten counts were recorded for this clone. The genes are TRBV14 and TRBJ1-1; D remains ambiguous. This CDR3 region has 13 residues. The germline V and J ends were trimmed by 4 bases and 6 bases, with 12 bases remaining between them. Germline CDR1 reads SGHDN; CDR2 reads FVKESK. CDR3 residues: CASSPSSGPEAFF. As DNA, the CDR3 is TGTGCCAGCAGCCCATCTTCAGGCCCTGAAGCTTTCTTT.

This clone was seen more than once but under ten times. The V gene is TRBV9, the J gene TRBJ2-3; D is unresolved. The CDR3 consists of 15 residues. Germline V gene data show CDR1 as SGDLS and CDR2 as YYNGEE. Deletions cut 6 bases from V and 2 bases from J, with 16 bases between. CDR3 protein: CASTPLGETTDTQYF. The CDR3 DNA is TGTGCCAGCACCCCCCTGGGCGAAACCACAGATACGCAGTATTTT.

This clone showed up many times. This chain connects TRBV7-2 to TRBJ2-2; 14 bases match TRBD2. V lost 5 bases, J lost 6 bases, and 2 bases stayed unmatched. CDR1 is SGHTA and CDR2 is FQGNSA in the germline V gene. There are 15 residues in the CDR3. The CDR3, as DNA: TGTGCCAGCAGCAAGGGACTAGCGGGGGCCGGGGAGCTGTTTTTT. It encodes CASSKGLAGAGELFF. Supplemented by reference TRBV7-2 and TRBJ2-2, the full variable domain reads GAGVSQSPSNKVTEKGKDVELRCDPISGHTALYWYRQSLGQGLEFLIYFQGNSAPDKSGLPSDRFSAERTGGSVSTLTIQRTQQEDSAVYLCASSKGLAGAGELFFGEGSRLTVL.

This sequence joins TRBV7-2 and TRBJ2-3; 9 positions match TRBD2. The CDR3 is 16 residues long. The trim removed 1 base at V and 5 bases at J, leaving 7 bases unmatched. Germline-derived CDR1 and CDR2 are SGHTA and FQGNSA. In nucleotides, the CDR3 is TGTGCCAGCAGCTTAGGGCGCGGGGGGGCCCAAGATACGCAGTATTTT. Its translation is CASSLGRGGAQDTQYF.

This clone was detected ten times or more. V usage is TRBV6-5 and J usage is TRBJ1-2; D remains ambiguous. The germline gives CDR1 MNHEY, CDR2 SVGAGI. V lost 6 bases and J lost 4, with 12 bases in between. This CDR3 has 13 residues. CDR3 coding DNA: TGTGCCAGCAGCCTCGCGCCGGTCTATGGCTACACCTTC. As protein: CASSLAPVYGYTF.

There are many counts of this clone. This rearrangement joins TRBV21-1 to TRBJ2-7; whether TRBD1, the table's D call, matches the DNA was not checked. TRBV21-1 is a documented pseudogene. This CDR3 comprises 15 residues. The CDR3 loop reads CASSTRDTLAYEQYF. CDR3 bases: TGTGCCAGCAGCACCCGGGACACCTTGGCCTACGAGCAGTACTTC.

The CDR3, as DNA: TGTGCCAGCAGCGCAGCGGGAGCGGGGCAAGAGACCCAGTACTTC. As protein: CASSAAGAGQETQYF. The chain is built from TRBV9 and TRBJ2-5, with 8 nucleotides matching TRBD2. CDR1 and CDR2 from the germline V gene are SGDLS and YYNGEE. V shed 3 bases, J shed 2 bases, and the junction held 6 bases outside the gene matches. This CDR3 has 15 residues.

This clone has at least ten counts. The genes are TRBV27 and TRBJ1-2, with D perhaps TRBD1 (6 bases). The CDR3 is 14 residues long. Trimming took off 0 bases at V and 4 bases at J, with 9 bases between the two ends. Germline CDR1 and CDR2: MNHEY and SMNVEV (reference sequence). The CDR3 coding sequence is TGTGCCAGCAGTTTATCCAGGACAGTCTATGGCTACACCTTC. Protein: CASSLSRTVYGYTF.

The sample holds a few counts of this clone. This rearrangement joins TRBV7-2 to TRBJ2-5; D possibly corresponds to TRBD2 (6 bases). The CDR3 covers 15 residues. Germline V gives CDR1 SGHTA, CDR2 FQGNSA. Trimming left V 5 bases short and J 1 base short, with 14 bases between. This CDR3 reads CASSLAGYTQETQYF. The CDR3 coding sequence is TGTGCCAGCAGCCTGGCGGGGTATACCCAAGAGACCCAGTACTTC.